This note documents a single T cell receptor (beta chain) sequence. What it recognizes is unknown. This specimen belongs to a study of T-cell memory formation after mild COVID-19. Study-wide results and caveats: Balance between CD4 and CD8 was seen in clones contracting day 15 to 85, and a CD4+ lean was seen in later expanders.

TCRdb recomputed calls from the 5' RACE reads with MiXCR, one row per CDR3 protein. The data show a few hundred thousand distinct CDR3 sequences, with around 28% seen just once and less than 15% held by the top ten. Trimming took 7 bases from V and 0 from J; bases not matched to a gene: 2. Looked up from germline, CDR1 is MNHNY and CDR2 is SVGAGI (reference sequence). The CDR3 length is 14 residues. This clonotype was sampled from an adult woman who had mild COVID-19 (a few samples of this study predate the infection). Cell type and time point are not known. The rearrangement uses TRBV6-6 and TRBJ1-3; 8 positions match TRBD1. Sequenced sample: PBMCs or a T cell subset sorted from them (not recorded which). DNA of the CDR3: TGTGCCAGCACAGACAGGGGCTCTGGAAACACCATATATTTT. Residues: CASTDRGSGNTIYF.